This T cell receptor (beta chain) came from a study of CD8 T cells in ankylosing spondylitis. Study-level findings and limits: Reported data indicate significant enrichment of disease-linked clones within matched ankylosing spondylitis synovial fluid.

This clonotype was picked up many times. Its antigen remains unidentified. TCRdb re-derived calls from the 5' RACE reads in MiXCR, one entry per CDR3 protein. The table includes about 140,000 distinct CDR3 sequences, 5.5% to 7.5% detected once. This CDR3 region has 15 residues. Germline CDR1 is MNHNS and CDR2 is SASEGT. Trimming removed 6 bases at V and 0 bases at J, with 12 bases between. Sequencing was done on a sample of blood, either unsorted or a sorted T cell fraction (not recorded which). The chain uses TRBV6-1 and TRBJ1-5; D is unresolved. The receptor's source is a female donor with ankylosing spondylitis or in good health (not recorded which). CDR3 loop: CASRSGIYSNQPQHF. The CDR3 coding sequence is TGTGCCAGCAGGTCCGGAATATATAGCAATCAGCCCCAGCATTTT.